Listed below are T cell receptor beta chains from one sample, sequenced in a study of shared clonotypes between healthy human individuals. Sequenced by immunoSEQ multiplex PCR; TCRdb stores in-frame clones only, minus some. Of roughly 2.2 million clones in the sample, 85% to 95% were seen once. The sample comprised naive CD4+ T cells from PBMCs. These receptors were taken from a man in his late teens or twenties in good health. Some clones in this sample may be carry-over from other donors' samples. Both conserved end residues are part of each CDR3. Part of the rows lack a size; the others show once, few, many or a class for expanded clones.

abundance,v_gene,CDR3aa
-,TRBV11-1,CASSPRAEGQYF
-,TRBV19,CASSLNRGVTEAFF
few,TRBV28,CASSLGANYGYTF
-,TRBV4-3,CASSQDLGGPYEQYF
-,TRBV2,CASTQGRTEAFF
-,TRBV5-5,CASSLKSSGANVLTF
-,TRBV7-6,CASSWTVQETQYF
once,TRBV5-6,CASSLASGRAGDTQYF
once,TRBV6-5,CASSYYSGNNYGYTF
-,TRBV5-1,CASSLGPGSGYGYTF
once,TRBV14,CASSLGTGYGYTF
-,TRBV7-3,CASSLLGVGRGNTEAFF
-,TRBV5-8,CASSLGTGVETQYF
-,TRBV7-9,CASSPQARGYTF
-,TRBV5-1,CASTLGGRTSYEQYF
-,TRBV5-1,CASSLPAGGTDTQYF
few,TRBV29-1,CSVAQDFSNQPQHF
-,TRBV2,CASSQTVYEQYF
-,TRBV19,CASSISRDRGTGELFF
-,TRBV29-1,CSARLRYFAGVSETQYF
-,TRBV7-3,CASSLRGSSDHTQYF
once,TRBV27,CASSESGTYNTGELFF
-,TRBV28,CASSWGPAGGYTF
-,TRBV7-9,CASSRGGLNTGELFF
-,TRBV18,CASSVSPSSGRHHEQYF
-,TRBV27,CASSKDRLAAVYNEQFF
-,TRBV5-1,CASSPGGGPYGYTF
-,TRBV5-1,CASSLGQGIPEQFF
-,TRBV10-1,CASSNGGTGELFF
once,TRBV28,CASTLGGAGGDYGYTF
-,TRBV29-1,CSVERDRGYNEQFF
few,TRBV28,CASSWVPFGYTF
-,TRBV5-1,CASSLEGQGMGAYEQYF
-,TRBV2,CANTRDSSGNTIYF
-,TRBV29-1,CSVGGGAGNTIYF
-,TRBV6-6,CASSYLAGVVEKLFF
-,TRBV18,CASSTWAAGESGEQYF
-,TRBV7-9,CASSLGESRPQHF
-,TRBV9,CASSVGSGRALASYNEQFF
-,TRBV11-2,CASSFRSSYNEQFF
-,TRBV9,CASRGADTQYF